This note documents a single TCR beta chain sequence. Its antigen is as yet unknown. These data belong to a study of PD-1 blockade in classical Hodgkin lymphoma. Study outcomes and limitations: Researchers reported that CD4+ TCR diversity, though not CD8+, rose significantly by C4D1. Complete responders had baseline diversity similar to newly diagnosed patients.

This CDR3 spans 14 amino acids. Trimming took 2 bases from V and 5 from J; bases not matched to a gene: 0. CDR1 and CDR2 (germline): SGDLS, YYNGEE. The time point denotes: cycle 4 day 1 (C4D1), after 5 to 7 weeks of nivolumab. Each patient's relapse followed autologous stem cell transplantation, and brentuximab vedotin exposure varied. Thawed PBMCs were the source of CD8+ T cells, obtained through magnetic negative selection. Relapsed/refractory classical Hodgkin lymphoma patients had complete, partial or progressive responses. Some clones are missing from TCRdb's copy, which holds only in-frame ones; the method was immunoSEQ multiplex PCR. The table shows about 2,500 clones, with approximately 60% occurring only once.

Sequenced here: CD8+ T cells from blood, sampled before the fourth cycle of nivolumab. The V call is TRBV9, the J call TRBJ2-1; 11 bases agree with TRBD2. This clonotype was sampled from a human donor with classical Hodgkin lymphoma. DNA for the CDR3: TGTGCCAGCAGCGTTAGCGGGGGGGACAATGAGCAGTTCTTC. Residues: CASSVSGGDNEQFF.